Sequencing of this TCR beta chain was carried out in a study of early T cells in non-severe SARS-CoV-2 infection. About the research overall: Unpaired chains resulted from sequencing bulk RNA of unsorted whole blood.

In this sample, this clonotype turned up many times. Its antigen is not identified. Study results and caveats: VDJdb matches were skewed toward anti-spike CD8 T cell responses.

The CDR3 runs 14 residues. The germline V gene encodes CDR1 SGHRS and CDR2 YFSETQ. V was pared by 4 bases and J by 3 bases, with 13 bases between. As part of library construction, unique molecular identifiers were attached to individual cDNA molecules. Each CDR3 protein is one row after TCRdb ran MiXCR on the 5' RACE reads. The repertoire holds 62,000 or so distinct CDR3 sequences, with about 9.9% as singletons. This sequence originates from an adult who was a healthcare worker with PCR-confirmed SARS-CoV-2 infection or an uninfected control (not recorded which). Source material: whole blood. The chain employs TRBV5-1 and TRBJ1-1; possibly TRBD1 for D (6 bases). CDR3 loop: CASSQWGRDTEAFF. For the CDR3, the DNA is TGCGCCAGCAGCCAATGGGGGCGGGACACTGAAGCTTTCTTT.